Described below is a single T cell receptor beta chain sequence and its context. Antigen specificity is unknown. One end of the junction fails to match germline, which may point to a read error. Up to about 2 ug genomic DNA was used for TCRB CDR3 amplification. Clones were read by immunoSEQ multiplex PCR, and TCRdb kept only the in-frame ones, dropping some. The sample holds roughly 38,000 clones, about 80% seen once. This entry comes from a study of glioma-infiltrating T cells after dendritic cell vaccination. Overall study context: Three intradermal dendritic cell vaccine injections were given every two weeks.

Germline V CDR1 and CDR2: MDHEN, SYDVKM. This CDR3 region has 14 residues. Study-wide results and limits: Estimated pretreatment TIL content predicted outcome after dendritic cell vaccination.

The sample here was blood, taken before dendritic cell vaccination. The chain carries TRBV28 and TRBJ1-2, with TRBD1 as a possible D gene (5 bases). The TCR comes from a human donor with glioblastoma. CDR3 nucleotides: TGTGCCAGCAACCTAAGTAGGGACTTCTATGGCTACATCTTC. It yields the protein CASNLSRDFYGYIF.